The clone carrying this T cell receptor (beta chain) was recorded at least ten times. The antigen is not known. This record belongs to a study of T cells in Graves' hyperthyroidism and ophthalmopathy. Study-level background: Peripheral blood samples were taken at initial diagnosis, prior to any treatment.

Germline CDR1 and CDR2: KGHSH and LQKENI. The germline V and J ends were trimmed by 6 bases and 3 bases, with 11 bases remaining between them. The CDR3 has 13 residues. Study conclusions and caveats: Before onset, by a median of about seven months, the model predicted ophthalmopathy.

Reasons for excluding patients were uncontrolled infection, other autoimmune disease, pregnancy or lactation. Clinical symptoms, serum thyroxine and TRAb, thyroid ultrasound and orbital computed tomography were used for the diagnoses. Amplified regions were TCR beta CDR3 sequences from RNA transcripts. When the TCR CDR3 underwent first-round RT-PCR, the HTBI primer set was used. TCRdb itself ran the multiplex PCR reads through MiXCR, one entry per CDR3 protein. The table lists approximately 530,000 distinct CDR3 sequences, just under 20% of them singletons, with roughly 50% in the top ten. Sequenced input: blood. The V gene is TRBV18, the J gene TRBJ1-1; D is unclear. The clonotype was recovered from a man aged 35-49 years with Graves' ophthalmopathy. The CDR3 region has the DNA TGTGCCAGCTCCCTGACATTGGACACTGAAGCTTTCTTT. Protein product: CASSLTLDTEAFF.